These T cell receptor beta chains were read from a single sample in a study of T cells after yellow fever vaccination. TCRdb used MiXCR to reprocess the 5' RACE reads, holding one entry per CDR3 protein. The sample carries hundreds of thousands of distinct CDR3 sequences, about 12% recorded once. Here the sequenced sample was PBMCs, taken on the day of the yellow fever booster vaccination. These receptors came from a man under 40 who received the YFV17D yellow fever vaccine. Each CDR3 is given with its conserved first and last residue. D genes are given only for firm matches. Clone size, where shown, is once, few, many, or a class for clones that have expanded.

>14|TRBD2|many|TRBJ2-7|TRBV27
TGTGCCAGCAGTACAGCGGGGGGGCCCTACGAGCAGTACTTC
CASSTAGGPYEQYF
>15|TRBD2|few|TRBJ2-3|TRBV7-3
TGTGCCAGCAGCTTAACCGGGAGGCAGGGTGATACGCAGTATTTT
CASSLTGRQGDTQYF
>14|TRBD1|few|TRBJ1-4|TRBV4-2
TGTGCCAGCAGCCACGACAGGGGGGGTGAAAAACTGTTTTTT
CASSHDRGGEKLFF
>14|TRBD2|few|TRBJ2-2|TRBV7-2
TGTGCCAGCAGCCAAGGGACTAGCCCCGGGGAGCTGTTTTTT
CASSQGTSPGELFF
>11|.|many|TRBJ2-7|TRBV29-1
TGCAGCGTGGGGGACCTCTACGAGCAGTACTTC
CSVGDLYEQYF
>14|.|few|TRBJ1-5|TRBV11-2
TGTGCCAGCAGCTTATTCCTATCGAATCAGCCCCAGCATTTT
CASSLFLSNQPQHF
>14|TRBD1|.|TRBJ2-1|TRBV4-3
TGCGCCAGCAGCCAAGTACAGGGGACGCATGAGCAGTTCTTC
CASSQVQGTHEQFF
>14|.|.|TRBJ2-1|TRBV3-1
TGTGCCAGCAGCCAACAAAGGACGAACAATGAGCAGTTCTTC
CASSQQRTNNEQFF
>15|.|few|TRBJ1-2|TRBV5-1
TGCGCCAGCAGCTTTGGGGAGCGGATTCACTATGGCTACACCTTC
CASSFGERIHYGYTF
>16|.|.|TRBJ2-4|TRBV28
TGTGCCAGCAGTTCCTCAGGGGCATTAGCCAAAAACATTCAGTACTTC
CASSSSGALAKNIQYF
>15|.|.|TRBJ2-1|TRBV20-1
TGCAGTGCTAGAGACCCCCGTGGCTCCTACAATGAGCAGTTCTTC
CSARDPRGSYNEQFF
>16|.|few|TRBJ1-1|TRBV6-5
TGTGCCAGCAGTTACATGAGGGTGAACGGGAACACTGAAGCTTTCTTT
CASSYMRVNGNTEAFF
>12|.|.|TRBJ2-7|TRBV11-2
TGTGCCAGCGGTTTTAGCGCCGGCGAGCAGTACTTC
CASGFSAGEQYF
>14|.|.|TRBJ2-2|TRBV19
TGTGCCAGTAGTTCCGTCTCGAACACCGGGGAGCTGTTTTTT
CASSSVSNTGELFF
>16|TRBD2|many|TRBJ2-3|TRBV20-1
TGCAGTGCCACCGCACGACTAGCGGTCGTCGCAGATACGCAGTATTTT
CSATARLAVVADTQYF
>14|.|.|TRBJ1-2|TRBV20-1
TGCAGTGCTAGAGTGGAAGGCAACGGGGATGGCTACACCTTC
CSARVEGNGDGYTF
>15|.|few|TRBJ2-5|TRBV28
TGTGCCAGCAGTGAGTCGGCCAGGGAGATTGGGACCCAGTACTTC
CASSESAREIGTQYF
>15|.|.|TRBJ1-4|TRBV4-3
TGCGCCAGCAGCCAACACGGGACCACGAGCGAAAAACTGTTTTTT
CASSQHGTTSEKLFF
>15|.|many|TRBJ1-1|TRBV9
TGTGCCAGTCTCCCTCCGGGGGGCGCGGGGACTGAAGCTTTCTTT
CASLPPGGAGTEAFF
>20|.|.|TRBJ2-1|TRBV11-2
TGTGCCAGCAGTTCCAGGGACAGGGAAACGATAGCGGGGTCGCCTAATGAGCAGTTCTTC
CASSSRDRETIAGSPNEQFF
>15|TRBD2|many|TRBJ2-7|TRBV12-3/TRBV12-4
TGTGCCAGCAGTTTTGCTAGCGGAGGCTCCTACGAGCAGTACTTC
CASSFASGGSYEQYF
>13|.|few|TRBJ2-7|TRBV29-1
TGCAGCGTAGCCTTAGTGGACTCCTACGAGCAGTACTTC
CSVALVDSYEQYF
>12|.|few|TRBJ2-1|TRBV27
TGTGCCAGCAGTTTTAGTGGAGACGAGCAGTTCTTC
CASSFSGDEQFF
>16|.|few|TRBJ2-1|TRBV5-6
TGTGCCAGCAGCTTGTCGTTAAGGCAGGTGTACAATGAGCAGTTCTTC
CASSLSLRQVYNEQFF
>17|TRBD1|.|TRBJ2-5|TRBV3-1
TGTGCCAGCAGTTACGGACAGGGAAGTTGGAGTCAAGAGACCCAGTACTTC
CASSYGQGSWSQETQYF
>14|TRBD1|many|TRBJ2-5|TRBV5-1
TGCGCCAGCAGCTGGACGACAGGGGATGGGACCCAGTACTTC
CASSWTTGDGTQYF
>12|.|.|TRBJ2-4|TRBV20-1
TGCAGTGCTTCTCGCATAGGGGACATTCAGTACTTC
CSASRIGDIQYF
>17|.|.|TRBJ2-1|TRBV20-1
TGCAGTGCGGTACGGGCCTTAGAGCCTGGTTCCGTCCCGGGGGCGTTCTTC
CSAVRALEPGSVPGAFF
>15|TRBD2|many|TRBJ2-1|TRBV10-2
TGCGCCAGCAGTTCGACTAGCCCCGAGTACAATGAGCAGTTCTTC
CASSSTSPEYNEQFF
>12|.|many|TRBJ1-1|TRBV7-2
TGTGCCAGCCGACAGGAAACAACTGAAGCTTTCTTT
CASRQETTEAFF
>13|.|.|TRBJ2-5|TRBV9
TGTGCCAGCAGCGTCGCCATACAAGAGACCCAGTACTTC
CASSVAIQETQYF
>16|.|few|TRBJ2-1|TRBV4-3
TGCGCCAGCAGCCAAGATGAGGGCGGTACCTACAATGAGCAGTTCTTC
CASSQDEGGTYNEQFF
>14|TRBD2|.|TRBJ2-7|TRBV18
TGTGCCAGCTCAGCCGGACTAGCGGCAAACGAGCAGTACTTC
CASSAGLAANEQYF
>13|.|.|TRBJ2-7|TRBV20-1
TGCAGTGGGGGAAAGGGTCCGGGCTACGAGCAGTACTTC
CSGGKGPGYEQYF
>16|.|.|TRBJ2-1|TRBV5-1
TGCGCCAGCAGCTTGGCCGGTGTCGGGACCTACAATGAGCAGTTCTTC
CASSLAGVGTYNEQFF
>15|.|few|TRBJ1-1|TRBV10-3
TGTGCCATCAGTGAATCAAGTCGGGGGAGCACTGAAGCTTTCTTT
CAISESSRGSTEAFF
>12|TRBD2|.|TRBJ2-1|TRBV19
TGTGCCAGTAGTATTCAGCGGGGGGAGCAGTTCTTC
CASSIQRGEQFF
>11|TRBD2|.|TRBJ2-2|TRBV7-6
TGTGCCAGCAGCTTTGGGGGGGAGATGTTTTTT
CASSFGGEMFF
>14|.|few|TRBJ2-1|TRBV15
TGTGCCACCAGCAGAGAAAATAATAGGGGTGAGCAGTTCTTC
CATSRENNRGEQFF
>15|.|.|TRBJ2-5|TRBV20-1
TGCAGTGCTAGAGATCTAATGAGCGGAGAAGAGACCCAGTACTTC
CSARDLMSGEETQYF
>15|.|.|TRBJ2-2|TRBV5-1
TGCGCCAGCAGCTTGGAGGCGGGAAACACCGGGGAGCTGTTTTTT
CASSLEAGNTGELFF